Listed below are T cell receptor beta chains from one sample, sequenced in a study of T cells after yellow fever vaccination. A single record per CDR3 protein comes from TCRdb applying MiXCR to the 5' RACE reads. The sample records 60,000 or so distinct CDR3 sequences, around 6.5% being singletons. Sequences were derived from CD8+ T cells sorted from PBMCs, sampled on the day of the first yellow fever vaccination. The receptor source for this set is a man in his late teens or twenties who received the YFV17D yellow fever vaccine. The CDR3 runs from the conserved cysteine through the conserved F or W. D genes are given only for firm matches. Part of the rows lack a size; the others show once, few, many or a class for expanded clones.

j_call: TRBJ2-3; v_call: TRBV4-2; d_call: TRBD2; clone_size: NA; cdr3_nt: TGTGCCAGCAGCCAAGGGCTAGCGGCTGTCACAGATACGCAGTATTTT; cdr3_aa: CASSQGLAAVTDTQYF
j_call: TRBJ2-7; v_call: TRBV7-2; d_call: TRBD2; clone_size: NA; cdr3_nt: TGTGCCAGCAGCCCCAGCGGGGGGGCCTACGAGCAGTACTTC; cdr3_aa: CASSPSGGAYEQYF
j_call: TRBJ2-3; v_call: TRBV27; d_call: NA; clone_size: NA; cdr3_nt: TGTGCCAGCAGTTTATCGTTCGGACAAGGAAAAGACACAGATACGCAGTATTTT; cdr3_aa: CASSLSFGQGKDTDTQYF
j_call: TRBJ2-7; v_call: TRBV20-1; d_call: TRBD2; clone_size: few; cdr3_nt: TGCAGTGCTAGAGGACAGCGGGGGCTTTCCTACGAGCAGTACTTC; cdr3_aa: CSARGQRGLSYEQYF
j_call: TRBJ2-5; v_call: TRBV9; d_call: TRBD2; clone_size: NA; cdr3_nt: TGTGCCAGCAGCGCTAGCGGGGTCCAAGAGACCCAGTACTTC; cdr3_aa: CASSASGVQETQYF
j_call: TRBJ2-7; v_call: TRBV7-2; d_call: TRBD2; clone_size: many; cdr3_nt: TGTGCCAGCAGCTCCCCATCTAGCGGTGATCTTACCTACGAGCAGTACTTC; cdr3_aa: CASSSPSSGDLTYEQYF
j_call: TRBJ2-1; v_call: TRBV4-2; d_call: TRBD2; clone_size: many; cdr3_nt: TGTGCCAGCAGCCCCGTGGGGGGTCAGGCTAGCGGGGGGGCCTTCTCCTACAATGAGCAGTTCTTC; cdr3_aa: CASSPVGGQASGGAFSYNEQFF
j_call: TRBJ2-3; v_call: TRBV9; d_call: TRBD2; clone_size: NA; cdr3_nt: TGTGCCAGCAGCCCATTATGGAGCGGGGGCCAGAGCACAGATACGCAGTATTTT; cdr3_aa: CASSPLWSGGQSTDTQYF
j_call: TRBJ2-5; v_call: TRBV29-1; d_call: NA; clone_size: few; cdr3_nt: TGCAGCGTTGAAATCCCTGGTTTCGGGGAGACCCAGTACTTC; cdr3_aa: CSVEIPGFGETQYF
j_call: TRBJ2-1; v_call: TRBV6-2/TRBV6-3; d_call: NA; clone_size: few; cdr3_nt: TGTGCCAGCAGTTACCTAACAGGGTCGGAGCAGTTCTTC; cdr3_aa: CASSYLTGSEQFF
j_call: TRBJ1-2; v_call: TRBV12-3/TRBV12-4; d_call: NA; clone_size: few; cdr3_nt: TGTGCCAGCACCCCTAGGGGGTCTTTTGGCTACACCTTC; cdr3_aa: CASTPRGSFGYTF
j_call: TRBJ2-7; v_call: TRBV6-1; d_call: TRBD1; clone_size: many; cdr3_nt: TGTGCCAGCAGCCCGACAGGGGAAGGGACCTACGAGCAGTACTTC; cdr3_aa: CASSPTGEGTYEQYF
j_call: TRBJ2-1; v_call: TRBV6-2/TRBV6-3; d_call: NA; clone_size: NA; cdr3_nt: TGTGCCAGCAGTTTGGTCGGCGGGGCGTACAATGAGCAGTTCTTC; cdr3_aa: CASSLVGGAYNEQFF
j_call: TRBJ2-7; v_call: TRBV27; d_call: NA; clone_size: NA; cdr3_nt: TGTGCCAGCAGGCCCGGGAGCTCCTACGAGCAGTACTTC; cdr3_aa: CASRPGSSYEQYF
j_call: TRBJ2-1; v_call: TRBV7-7; d_call: NA; clone_size: many; cdr3_nt: TGTGCCAGCAGCTCCGGGGGGCCCTACAATGAGCAGTTCTTC; cdr3_aa: CASSSGGPYNEQFF
j_call: TRBJ2-7; v_call: TRBV4-2; d_call: NA; clone_size: many; cdr3_nt: TGTGCCAGCAGCCAAGATACTCTGGAGCAGTACTTC; cdr3_aa: CASSQDTLEQYF
j_call: TRBJ1-5; v_call: TRBV12-3/TRBV12-4; d_call: NA; clone_size: many; cdr3_nt: TGTGCCAGCAGTTATCTCCGGAACAGGGTGAGCAATCAGCCCCAGCATTTT; cdr3_aa: CASSYLRNRVSNQPQHF
j_call: TRBJ2-1; v_call: TRBV4-3; d_call: TRBD2; clone_size: few; cdr3_nt: TGCGCCAGCAGCGTCGAAGCGGGGGGGAACAATGAGCAGTTCTTC; cdr3_aa: CASSVEAGGNNEQFF
j_call: TRBJ2-1; v_call: TRBV12-3/TRBV12-4; d_call: NA; clone_size: many; cdr3_nt: TGTGCCAGCAGTTTACGTTACTCCTACAATGAGCAGTTCTTC; cdr3_aa: CASSLRYSYNEQFF
j_call: TRBJ2-1; v_call: TRBV30; d_call: NA; clone_size: few; cdr3_nt: TGTGCCTGGAGTCCACTCCGGGGGGCATACAATGAGCAGTTCTTC; cdr3_aa: CAWSPLRGAYNEQFF
j_call: TRBJ1-6; v_call: TRBV10-3; d_call: NA; clone_size: NA; cdr3_nt: TGTGCCATCAGTGACAGGGTGGATTCACCCCTCCACTTT; cdr3_aa: CAISDRVDSPLHF
j_call: TRBJ2-2; v_call: TRBV6-5; d_call: NA; clone_size: NA; cdr3_nt: TGTGCCAGCAGTTACTCGTCGGAAGGCCGAGAGAACACCGGGGAGCTGTTTTTT; cdr3_aa: CASSYSSEGRENTGELFF